The following is a TCR beta chain sequence with its context. This sample was included in a study of cytomegalovirus exposure and HLA in healthy donors. The PCR used 60 Vbeta and 13 Jbeta primers. Method: immunoSEQ multiplex PCR; TCRdb's copy keeps in-frame clones and lacks some. The table lists 180,000 or so clones, 82% of them singletons. Trimming took off 1 base at V and 2 bases at J, with 18 bases between the two ends. CDR1 is SGHKS and CDR2 is YYEKEE in the germline V gene (reference sequence). This CDR3 is 17 amino acids long. Material for sequencing was PBMCs. This TCR was sampled from a woman aged 50 to 65 in good health and CMV-seropositive. This sequence joins TRBV5-5 and TRBJ1-1; no clear D gene. This CDR3 reads CASSLSYVGQFNTEAFF. The DNA for the CDR3 is TGTGCCAGCAGCTTGTCCTATGTGGGCCAGTTCAACACTGAAGCTTTCTTT.